The rows below give T cell receptor beta chains drawn from one sample of a study of Ad26.COV2.S vaccination and SARS-CoV-2 variants. Clones were sequenced by immunoSEQ multiplex PCR, and TCRdb holds only the in-frame ones, with some missing. The sample holds 350,000 to 400,000 clones, around 85% seen once. Sequenced here: peripheral blood, sampled in a trial of Ad26.COV2.S vaccine versus placebo. The receptor set was obtained from a person aged 18-60 years who received the Ad26.COV2.S COVID-19 vaccine or a placebo. Each CDR3 is given with its conserved first and last residue. The D gene is left open where the match is weak. Size tells how often a clone was seen (once, few, many) or the class of an expanded clone, and some rows leave it out.

size: -; V: TRBV7-2; J: TRBJ1-6; D: TRBD1; length: 16; DNA: TGTGCCAGCAGCCCGAGGGGCGGGACAGGCAATTCACCCCTCCACTTT; CDR3: CASSPRGGTGNSPLHF
size: -; V: TRBV6-5; J: TRBJ1-1; D: -; length: 15; DNA: TGTGCCAGCAATGGGGGCTGGGGGGGGAACACTGAAGCTTTCTTT; CDR3: CASNGGWGGNTEAFF
size: once; V: TRBV24-1; J: TRBJ1-2; D: -; length: 11; DNA: TGTGCCACCAGTGATTCCTATGGCTACACCTTC; CDR3: CATSDSYGYTF
size: -; V: TRBV30; J: TRBJ2-1; D: TRBD2; length: 15; DNA: TGTGCCTGGAGTGACCGGACTAGCGGGGGGCCTGAGCAGTTCTTC; CDR3: CAWSDRTSGGPEQFF
size: -; V: TRBV7-2; J: TRBJ2-1; D: -; length: 16; DNA: TGTGCCAGCAGAGGGGTTAGTAGGAGCTCCTACAATGAGCAGTTCTTC; CDR3: CASRGVSRSSYNEQFF
size: -; V: TRBV5-5; J: TRBJ1-1; D: TRBD1; length: 12; DNA: TGTGCCAGCAGCTTGAACAGGGGATTAGCTTTCTTT; CDR3: CASSLNRGLAFF
size: -; V: TRBV28; J: TRBJ1-2; D: -; length: 15; DNA: TGTGCCAGCAGTTTGATGAGGGGACTCGGCTATGGCTACACCTTC; CDR3: CASSLMRGLGYGYTF
size: -; V: TRBV2; J: TRBJ1-1; D: -; length: 11; DNA: TGTGCCAGCAGTGAAGTAGGTGAGGCTTTCTTT; CDR3: CASSEVGEAFF
size: -; V: TRBV18; J: TRBJ2-7; D: -; length: 17; DNA: TGTGCCAGCTCACCGAGTTCGACAGAAGAAACGACCTACGAGCAGTACTTC; CDR3: CASSPSSTEETTYEQYF
size: once; V: TRBV18; J: TRBJ2-1; D: -; length: 16; DNA: TGTGCCAGCTCATCCCTCGCGGGTGGGCCTTACAATGAGCAGTTCTTC; CDR3: CASSSLAGGPYNEQFF
size: -; V: TRBV6-6; J: TRBJ2-7; D: TRBD2; length: 15; DNA: TGTGCCAGCAGTTTCGGGACTAGCGGCCCCTACGAGCAGTACTTC; CDR3: CASSFGTSGPYEQYF
size: -; V: TRBV11-2; J: TRBJ1-6; D: -; length: 14; DNA: TGTGCCAGCAACCTAGTAGGGACACGGTCACCCCTCCACTTT; CDR3: CASNLVGTRSPLHF
size: once; V: TRBV6-6; J: TRBJ1-1; D: TRBD1; length: 13; DNA: TGTGCCAGCGACAGGGTGGAGAGCACTGAAGCTTTCTTT; CDR3: CASDRVESTEAFF
size: -; V: TRBV9; J: TRBJ2-7; D: TRBD2; length: 13; DNA: TGTGCCAGCAGCGTCGCGGGGGGGCCCGAGCAGTACTTC; CDR3: CASSVAGGPEQYF
size: -; V: TRBV4-2; J: TRBJ2-3; D: TRBD2; length: 14; DNA: TGTGCCAGCAGTGGACTAGCGGTAGGAGATACGCAGTATTTT; CDR3: CASSGLAVGDTQYF
size: -; V: TRBV3-1/TRBV3-2; J: TRBJ2-6; D: TRBD1; length: 19; DNA: TGTGCCAGCAGCACCACAGCCCGGGACAGAGGCTCTGGGGCCAACGTCCTGACTTTC; CDR3: CASSTTARDRGSGANVLTF
size: -; V: TRBV18; J: TRBJ2-5; D: -; length: 12; DNA: TGTGCCAGCTCACCGGCTCCGGAGACCCAGTACTTC; CDR3: CASSPAPETQYF
size: -; V: TRBV3-1/TRBV3-2; J: TRBJ1-2; D: -; length: 13; DNA: TGTGCCAGCAGCCAAGGGAACCTCTATGGCTACACCTTC; CDR3: CASSQGNLYGYTF
size: -; V: TRBV6-2/TRBV6-3; J: TRBJ2-1; D: -; length: 15; DNA: TGTGCCAGCAGTTACTCCTTCACCAGGGGTAATGAGCAGTTCTTC; CDR3: CASSYSFTRGNEQFF
size: -; V: TRBV30; J: TRBJ1-3; D: -; length: 12; DNA: TGTGCCTGGTCAGGCGCGGGAAACACCATATATTTT; CDR3: CAWSGAGNTIYF
size: -; V: TRBV7-8; J: TRBJ2-5; D: TRBD2; length: 17; DNA: TGTGCCAGCAGCACACTCTCTAGCGGGGGACAGCAAGAGACCCAGTACTTC; CDR3: CASSTLSSGGQQETQYF
size: -; V: TRBV18; J: TRBJ2-3; D: -; length: 15; DNA: TGTGCCAGCTCACCACCAGGTACCGGTAGTAATACGCAGTATTTT; CDR3: CASSPPGTGSNTQYF
size: -; V: TRBV9; J: TRBJ2-7; D: TRBD2; length: 14; DNA: TGTGCCAGCAGCACCCTAGCGGGGGGTTACGAGCAGTACTTC; CDR3: CASSTLAGGYEQYF
size: -; V: TRBV10-2; J: TRBJ1-6; D: TRBD1; length: 17; DNA: TGCGCCAGCAGTGATTATGGGACAGGGGGCTTTAATTCACCCCTCCACTTT; CDR3: CASSDYGTGGFNSPLHF
size: -; V: TRBV5-1; J: TRBJ1-1; D: -; length: 16; DNA: TGCGCCAGCAGCATGACAGTTTCCAACCGGGAGGGTGAAGCTTTCTTT; CDR3: CASSMTVSNREGEAFF
size: -; V: TRBV9; J: TRBJ2-2; D: -; length: 15; DNA: TGTGCCAGCAGCTCGGTTAAGTACTTGACCGGGGAGCTGTTTTTT; CDR3: CASSSVKYLTGELFF
size: -; V: TRBV11-2; J: TRBJ1-2; D: TRBD1; length: 14; DNA: TGTGCCAGCAGCGACCAACCAGGGGGGCGGGGCTACACCTTC; CDR3: CASSDQPGGRGYTF
size: -; V: TRBV7-6; J: TRBJ2-1; D: TRBD2; length: 16; DNA: TGTGCCAGCAGCTTAGTGGCGGGGGAGGTCTACAATGAGCAGTTCTTC; CDR3: CASSLVAGEVYNEQFF
size: -; V: TRBV28; J: TRBJ1-6; D: TRBD1; length: 19; DNA: TGTGCCAGCAGTTTATCCGGGACAGGGTTCGTGGAGAATAATTCACCCCTCCACTTT; CDR3: CASSLSGTGFVENNSPLHF
size: -; V: TRBV5-5; J: TRBJ1-1; D: -; length: 15; DNA: TGTGCCAGCAGCTTGCTACAGGGACTAAGGACTGAAGCTTTCTTT; CDR3: CASSLLQGLRTEAFF
size: once; V: TRBV21-1; J: TRBJ2-5; D: -; length: 12; DNA: TGTGCCAGCAGCGGGCGGGGGGAGACCCAGTACTTC; CDR3: CASSGRGETQYF